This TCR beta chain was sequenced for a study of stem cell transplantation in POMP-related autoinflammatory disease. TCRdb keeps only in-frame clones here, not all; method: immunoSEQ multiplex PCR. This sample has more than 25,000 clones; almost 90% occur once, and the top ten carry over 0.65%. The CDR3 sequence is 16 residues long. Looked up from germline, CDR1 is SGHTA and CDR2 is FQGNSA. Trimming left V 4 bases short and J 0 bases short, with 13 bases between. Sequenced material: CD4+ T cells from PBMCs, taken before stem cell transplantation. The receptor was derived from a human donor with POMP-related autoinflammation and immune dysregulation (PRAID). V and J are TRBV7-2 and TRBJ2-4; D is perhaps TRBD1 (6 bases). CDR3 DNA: TGTGCCAGCAGCTCAAACAGGGCCGTAGCCAAAAACATTCAGTACTTC. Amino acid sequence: CASSSNRAVAKNIQYF.